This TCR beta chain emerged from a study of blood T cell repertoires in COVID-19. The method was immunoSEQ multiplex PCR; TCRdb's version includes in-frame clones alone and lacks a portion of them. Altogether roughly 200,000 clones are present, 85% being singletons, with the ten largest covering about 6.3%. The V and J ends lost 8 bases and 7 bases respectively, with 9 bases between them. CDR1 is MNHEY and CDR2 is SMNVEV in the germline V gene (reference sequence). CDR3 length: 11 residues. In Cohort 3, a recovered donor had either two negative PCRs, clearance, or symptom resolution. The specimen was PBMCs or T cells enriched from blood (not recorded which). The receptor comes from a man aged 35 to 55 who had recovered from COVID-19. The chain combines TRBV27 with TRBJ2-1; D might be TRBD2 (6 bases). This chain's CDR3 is CASEEGNEQFF. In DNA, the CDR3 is TGTGCCAGCGAGGAGGGGAATGAGCAGTTCTTC.